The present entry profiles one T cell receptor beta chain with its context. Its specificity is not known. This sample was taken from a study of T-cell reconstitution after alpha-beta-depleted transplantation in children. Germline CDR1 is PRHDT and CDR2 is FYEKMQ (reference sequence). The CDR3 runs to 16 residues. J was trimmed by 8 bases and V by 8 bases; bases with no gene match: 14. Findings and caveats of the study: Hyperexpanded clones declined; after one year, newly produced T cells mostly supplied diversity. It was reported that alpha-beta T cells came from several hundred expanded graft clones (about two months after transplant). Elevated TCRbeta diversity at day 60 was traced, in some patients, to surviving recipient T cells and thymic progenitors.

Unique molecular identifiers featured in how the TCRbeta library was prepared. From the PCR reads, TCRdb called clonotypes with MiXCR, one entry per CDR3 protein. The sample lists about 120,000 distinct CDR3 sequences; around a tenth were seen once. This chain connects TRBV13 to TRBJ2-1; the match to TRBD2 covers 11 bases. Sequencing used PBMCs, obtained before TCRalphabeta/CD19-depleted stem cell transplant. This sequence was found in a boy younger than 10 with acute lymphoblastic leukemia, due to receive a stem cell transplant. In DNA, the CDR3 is TGTGCCAGCGAAGAGCAGGGTAGACTAGCGGGACATGAGCAGTTCTTC. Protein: CASEEQGRLAGHEQFF.